What follows is one TCR beta chain and its context. Its antigen is unidentified. 13 Jbeta primers and 60 Vbeta primers were used for the PCR. The assay was immunoSEQ multiplex PCR, and TCRdb's table has in-frame clones only and misses some. The sample yields roughly 160,000 clones, less than 80% seen once. Healthy bone marrow donors made up the donor group. The data originate from a study of cytomegalovirus exposure and HLA in healthy donors. About the study: Earlier sequencing of 150 million to 200 million T cells yielded nearly 120 million unique TCR beta sequences. Findings and caveats of the study: Highly shared variants forming one cluster were likely a sequencing artifact. In a later analysis, DRB1 alleles had the most associated TCRs; HLA-C alleles the fewest.

This clonotype was sampled from a man between 40 and 49 years old in good health and CMV-seronegative. Sequencing was carried out using PBMCs.

CDR3 DNA: TGCGCCAGCGTACCGACAGGGTTATTAGGTGGGGGCTATAATTCACCCCTCCACTTT. Translation: CASVPTGLLGGGYNSPLHF. The chain carries TRBV23-1 and TRBJ1-6, with TRBD1 matching over 7 bases. TRBV23-1 is an ORF for which the function is uncertain. Trimming cost V 8 bases and J 3 bases; bases outside gene matches: 19. CDR3 length: 19 residues.